This TCR beta chain was captured in a study of cytomegalovirus exposure and HLA in healthy donors. In the PCR, 60 Vbeta and 13 Jbeta primers were used. Sequencing was performed with immunoSEQ multiplex PCR; in TCRdb, only in-frame clones are kept and a portion is missing. The data contain around 140,000 clones, 60% to 85% of them singletons. CDR3 length equals 13 residues. Germline V gene sequence: CDR1 SGDLS, CDR2 YYNGEE. V dropped 3 bases and J dropped 1 base, with 7 bases sitting between them. The J gene is TRBJ1-1, the V gene TRBV9, with D perhaps TRBD1 (5 bases). Material for sequencing was PBMCs. This TCR was recovered from a woman in her forties in good health and CMV-seronegative. The CDR3: CASSGGGNTEAFF. The CDR3 bases are TGTGCCAGCAGCGGGGGGGGGAACACTGAAGCTTTCTTT.